This T cell receptor beta chain was recovered during a study of blood T cell repertoires in COVID-19. Germline CDR1 KGHSH, CDR2 LQKENI. The CDR3 consists of 15 residues. The J segment lost 8 bases and the V segment lost 3 bases, leaving 8 bases of the junction unmatched. Sequenced by immunoSEQ multiplex PCR; TCRdb stores in-frame clones only, minus some. The sample lists hundreds of thousands of clones; about 90% were seen once. Sequenced sample: peripheral blood. The genes are TRBV18 and TRBJ2-1; 9 nucleotides agree with TRBD2. The receptor comes from a woman aged 30 to 39 with COVID-19, enrolled during active disease. CDR3 bases: TGTGCCAGCTCACCGGGCGGGGGGGAGCTTTATGAGCAGTTCTTC. Residues: CASSPGGGELYEQFF.